The 23 T cell receptor beta chains below come from one sample, sequenced in a study of blood T cell repertoires in COVID-19. TCRdb's copy holds only in-frame clones and misses some; the assay was immunoSEQ multiplex PCR. The data contain 100,000 to 150,000 clones, roughly 84% of them singletons. Sequencing was carried out using peripheral blood. These receptors were obtained from a man in his sixties with acute or convalescent COVID-19.

V usage is TRBV5-1 and J usage is TRBJ2-7, with D tentatively TRBD1 (5 bases). The CDR3 has 13 residues. Looked up from germline, CDR1 is SGHRS and CDR2 is YFSETQ. V lost 2 bases to trimming and J lost 4 bases, with 10 bases between them. CDR3 residues: CASSLGAAYEQYF. The CDR3 DNA is TGCGCCAGCAGCTTAGGGGCGGCGTACGAGCAGTACTTC.

V and J are TRBV29-1 and TRBJ2-7, with 7 bases that match TRBD2. The CDR3 spans 14 residues. Trimming removed 6 bases from V and 1 base from J; junction bases left unmatched: 9. Germline V gives CDR1 SQVTM, CDR2 ANQGSEA. DNA for the CDR3: TGCAGCGTAGAAAGGACGGGGGGATCCTACGAGCAGTACTTC. It is translated as CSVERTGGSYEQYF.

This clone showed up just once. V is TRBV10-3 and J is TRBJ2-7, with D unclear. V lost 4 bases, J lost 2 bases, and 6 bases lay in between. The CDR3 sequence is 12 residues long. The germline V gene encodes CDR1 ENHRY and CDR2 SYGVKD. CDR3 nucleotide sequence: TGTGCCATCAGTGTCAGTACCTACGAGCAGTACTTC. It encodes CAISVSTYEQYF.

The gene calls are TRBV11-2 and TRBJ2-2, with D hard to call. Trimming stripped 2 bases from V and 6 bases from J, with 7 bases between. CDR1 SGHAT and CDR2 FQNNGV come from the germline V gene. The CDR3 totals 13 residues. The CDR3 sequence is CASSLPPAGELFF. The CDR3 DNA is TGTGCCAGCAGCTTACCCCCCGCCGGGGAGCTGTTTTTT.

The V gene is TRBV20-1, the J gene TRBJ1-5; TRBD1 agrees at 8 bases. The CDR3 length is 15 residues. Losses at the gene ends were 3 bases for V and 4 bases for J; bases not matched to a gene: 8. Germline-derived CDR1 and CDR2 are DFQATT and SNEGSKA (reference sequence). CDR3 loop: CSASVRGRGNQPQHF. DNA for the CDR3: TGCAGTGCTAGTGTCAGGGGGCGAGGGAATCAGCCCCAGCATTTT.

The CDR3 nucleotides are TGCGCCAGCAGTCAAGCAGGGGCTGACAGCTCCTATAATTCACCCCTCCACTTT. Encoded protein: CASSQAGADSSYNSPLHF. V usage is TRBV23-1 and J usage is TRBJ1-6; D may be TRBD1 (6 bases). TRBV23-1 has ORF status, its function being uncertain. The CDR3 extends over 18 amino acids. Trimming left V 2 bases short and J 0 bases short, with 14 bases between.

The rearrangement uses TRBV9 and TRBJ1-2, with 8 bases matching TRBD1. The germline V gene encodes CDR1 SGDLS and CDR2 YYNGEE. Trimming cost V 1 base and J 1 base; bases outside gene matches: 3. The CDR3 runs to 15 residues. In DNA form, the CDR3 reads TGTGCCAGCAGCGTACAGGGGGCGAATAACTATGGCTACACCTTC. Amino acid sequence: CASSVQGANNYGYTF.

V and J are TRBV6-5 and TRBJ1-5; TRBD1 agrees at 9 bases. Germline loops: CDR1 MNHEY, CDR2 SVGAGI. CDR3 length equals 15 residues. V was clipped by 5 bases and J by 6 bases; unmatched bases: 8. The CDR3 protein is CASSRTGASGQPQHF. The CDR3 DNA is TGTGCCAGCAGTCGGACAGGGGCATCGGGTCAGCCCCAGCATTTT.

This chain joins TRBV18 and TRBJ2-6, with 8 bases aligning to TRBD2. With V trimmed by 1 base and J by 3 bases, 8 bases remained unmatched. The germline V gene encodes CDR1 KGHSH and CDR2 LQKENI. This CDR3 region has 18 residues. The CDR3 nucleotides read TGTGCCAGCTCACCACGGAAGCGGGAGACGGTTGGGGCCAACGTCCTGACTTTC. Encoded protein: CASSPRKRETVGANVLTF.

The chain carries TRBV30 and TRBJ1-2; no definite D call. Trimming stripped 3 bases from V and 8 bases from J, with 13 bases between. CDR1 and CDR2 from the germline V gene are GTSNPN and SVGIG (reference sequence). The CDR3 has 12 residues. The CDR3 loop reads CAWSAPPEGYTF. CDR3 in DNA: TGTGCCTGGAGCGCTCCACCTGAGGGCTACACCTTC.

The chain joins TRBV30 to TRBJ1-4; a weak D match, TRBD1 (5 bases). Trimming removed 3 bases from V and 4 bases from J, with 15 bases in between. CDR1 is GTSNPN and CDR2 is SVGIG in the germline V gene (reference sequence). CDR3 length: 15 residues. The CDR3 DNA reads TGTGCCTGGAGGGTTCCGGGACTTATTAATGAAAAACTGTTTTTT. Encoded protein: CAWRVPGLINEKLFF.

The chain employs TRBV9 and TRBJ2-2, with TRBD2 identical over 7 bases. Germline loops: CDR1 SGDLS, CDR2 YYNGEE. V shed 2 bases and J 7 bases; nucleotides not matched to a gene: 2. The CDR3 consists of 13 residues. The CDR3 sequence is CASSVAGVGELFF. The CDR3 nucleotides are TGTGCCAGCAGCGTGGCGGGGGTCGGGGAGCTGTTTTTT.

This sequence joins TRBV29-1 and TRBJ2-2; a possible D gene is TRBD1 (5 bases). Trimming cost V 3 bases and J 4 bases, with 9 bases left between them. The CDR3 runs 13 residues. Germline values: CDR1 SQVTM, CDR2 ANQGSEA. As DNA, the CDR3 is TGCAGCGTTGATCGTCAGGGCACCGGGGAGCTGTTTTTT. Amino acid sequence: CSVDRQGTGELFF.

As concerns this clone: This specimen includes other DNA sequences encoding the same CDR3. The V gene is TRBV6-5, the J gene TRBJ2-3, with D tentatively TRBD1 (6 bases). This CDR3 spans 13 amino acids. Germline values: CDR1 MNHEY, CDR2 SVGAGI. V was trimmed by 6 bases and J by 3 bases, leaving 10 bases between them. The CDR3 DNA sequence: TGTGCCAGCAGCCTACAGGGAACAGATACGCAGTATTTT. Protein product: CASSLQGTDTQYF.

The V and J genes are TRBV5-1 and TRBJ2-3; D remains ambiguous. Trimming left V 0 bases short and J 1 base short, with 9 bases between. Germline assignment: CDR1 SGHRS and CDR2 YFSETQ. The CDR3 consists of 15 residues. CDR3 region: CASSLGASGTDTQYF. For the CDR3, the DNA is TGCGCCAGCAGCTTGGGGGCTTCAGGCACAGATACGCAGTATTTT.

The rearrangement uses TRBV29-1 and TRBJ2-3; D gene uncertain. V dropped 3 bases and J dropped 1 base, with 11 bases sitting between them. Germline V gene lookup returns CDR1 SQVTM and CDR2 ANQGSEA. The CDR3 sequence is 14 residues long. The CDR3 region has the DNA TGCAGCGTTGAGAGGAATTTTGGCACAGATACGCAGTATTTT. Protein: CSVERNFGTDTQYF.

The CDR3 DNA sequence: TGTGCCAGCAGCTTGGGGTTGGCTACAGAAGCCTACGAGCAGTACTTC. Its translation: CASSLGLATEAYEQYF. This chain links TRBV5-4 with TRBJ2-7; the D is unclear. From germline, CDR1 is SGHNT and CDR2 YYREEE (reference sequence). The V end lost 0 bases, the J end lost 2 bases, and 15 bases lay between the germline ends. This CDR3 is built from 16 residues.

The V gene is TRBV5-1, the J gene TRBJ1-2; D is unclear. There are 11 residues in the CDR3. V was trimmed by 5 bases and J by 7 bases, leaving 9 bases between them. Germline assignment: CDR1 SGHRS and CDR2 YFSETQ. This CDR3 reads CASSSEGGYTF. In nucleotides, the CDR3 is TGCGCCAGCAGTTCGGAGGGTGGCTACACCTTC.

The genes are TRBV7-8 and TRBJ2-3; D is unclear. Germline assignment: CDR1 SGHVS and CDR2 FQNEAQ. There are 15 residues in the CDR3. V shed 6 bases and J shed 0 bases, with 13 bases lying between them. This chain's CDR3 is CASRTEETSTDTQYF. DNA for the CDR3: TGTGCCAGCAGGACTGAAGAAACTAGCACAGATACGCAGTATTTT.

In nucleotides, the CDR3 is TGTGCCAGCAGCCCAGGCCGATACGAGCAGTACTTC. Its translation is CASSPGRYEQYF. The chain combines TRBV5-6 with TRBJ2-7; D is ambiguous. The CDR3 spans 12 residues. Trimming shortened V by 4 bases and J by 4 bases, and 9 bases separated the two germline ends. Germline V gives CDR1 SGHDT, CDR2 YYEEEE.

This chain joins TRBV7-3 and TRBJ2-1; a weak D match, TRBD2 (6 bases). From germline, CDR1 is SGHTA and CDR2 FQGTGA. V was clipped by 0 bases and J by 9 bases, with 18 bases between them. This CDR3 has 16 amino acids. The CDR3 loop reads CASSLTLAGPQGEQFF. CDR3 nucleotides: TGTGCCAGCAGCTTAACGTTGGCGGGGCCCCAGGGTGAGCAGTTCTTC.

CDR3 DNA sequence: TGTGCTAGTGGTTCCCTAACGACAGGTCCGAACACCGGGGAGCTGTTTTTT. This encodes CASGSLTTGPNTGELFF. This rearrangement joins TRBV12-5 to TRBJ2-2; a weak D match, TRBD1 (6 bases). CDR3 size: 17 residues. Per germline, CDR1 LGHNT and CDR2 FRNRAP. Between the trimmed V and J ends, which lost 4 bases and 0 bases, there was a span of 15 bases.

This chain links TRBV29-1 with TRBJ2-3, with D possibly TRBD1 on 6 matching bases. CDR3 length: 14 amino acids. CDR1 is SQVTM, CDR2 ANQGSEA, per germline. Deletions cut 7 bases from V and 6 bases from J, with 20 bases between. This CDR3 reads CSEMDSPHVDTQYF. CDR3 nucleotide sequence: TGCAGCGAGATGGACAGTCCCCATGTCGATACGCAGTATTTT.